The subject of this entry is one T cell receptor beta chain. Its antigen is not identified. Given a much more abundant clone one base away, this may be a read error. With iRepertoire HTBI primers and Arm-PCR of CDR3 regions, TCR beta libraries were built. In TCRdb, the multiplex PCR reads were re-called with MiXCR into one record per CDR3 protein. The data hold about 400,000 distinct CDR3 sequences, with 15% observed a single time. The data derive from a study of regulatory T cells in long-lasting Graves disease. Findings and limits, study-wide: Researchers reported studying only peripheral blood, not thyroid tissue. Lower TCR diversity characterized persistent Graves' patients relative to newly diagnosed patients.

The length of the CDR3 is 11 residues. Germline lookup yields CDR1 LGHDT and CDR2 YNNKEL (reference sequence). Documented time point: newly diagnosed GD, antithyroid drugs for less than 3 months. Following extraction of RNA from PBMCs, that RNA was used to make the TCR library. The authors drew patients from an endocrinology department in Xi'an, China. These data also featured in a second study, about T cells in Graves' hyperthyroidism and ophthalmopathy.

V is TRBV3-1 and J is TRBJ2-3, with D unclear. The better agreement between TRBJ2-1 and the DNA end casts doubt on the J call. The sequence was collected from a woman aged 40 to 50 with Graves disease. The sample consisted of peripheral blood mononuclear cells (PBMCs), taken at new diagnosis, from a patient treated with antithyroid drugs. DNA for the CDR3: TGTGACAGCAGCCACGTAGCCGAGCAGTTCTTC. Protein sequence: CDSSHVAEQFF.